This T cell receptor (beta chain) was captured in a study of T cells in Graves' hyperthyroidism and ophthalmopathy. Findings and limits, study-wide: From stable hyperthyroidism, ophthalmopathy was set apart by a 13 V-J model. Before onset, ophthalmopathy was predicted by the model a median roughly six months earlier.

Patients were excluded for uncontrolled infection, other autoimmune disease, pregnancy or lactation. In the case of this clonotype: What it binds is not known.

RNA transcripts provided the source from which TCR beta CDR3 regions were amplified. TCR CDR3 underwent first-round RT-PCR with the HTBI primer set. A single record per CDR3 protein comes from TCRdb applying MiXCR to the multiplex PCR reads. The table records approximately 690,000 distinct CDR3 sequences, 20% of them present only once. Germline V gene sequence: CDR1 MNHEY, CDR2 SVGAGI. Between the trimmed V and J ends, which lost 0 bases and 1 base, there was a span of 9 bases. This CDR3 spans 15 amino acids. This clonotype originated in a man younger than 45 with Graves' ophthalmopathy. The source material was blood. The V and J genes are TRBV6-5 and TRBJ1-2; D is unresolved. The CDR3 coding sequence is TGTGCCAGCAGTTACTCCGGGCAGCTTAACTATGGCTACACCTTC. Translating gives CASSYSGQLNYGYTF.